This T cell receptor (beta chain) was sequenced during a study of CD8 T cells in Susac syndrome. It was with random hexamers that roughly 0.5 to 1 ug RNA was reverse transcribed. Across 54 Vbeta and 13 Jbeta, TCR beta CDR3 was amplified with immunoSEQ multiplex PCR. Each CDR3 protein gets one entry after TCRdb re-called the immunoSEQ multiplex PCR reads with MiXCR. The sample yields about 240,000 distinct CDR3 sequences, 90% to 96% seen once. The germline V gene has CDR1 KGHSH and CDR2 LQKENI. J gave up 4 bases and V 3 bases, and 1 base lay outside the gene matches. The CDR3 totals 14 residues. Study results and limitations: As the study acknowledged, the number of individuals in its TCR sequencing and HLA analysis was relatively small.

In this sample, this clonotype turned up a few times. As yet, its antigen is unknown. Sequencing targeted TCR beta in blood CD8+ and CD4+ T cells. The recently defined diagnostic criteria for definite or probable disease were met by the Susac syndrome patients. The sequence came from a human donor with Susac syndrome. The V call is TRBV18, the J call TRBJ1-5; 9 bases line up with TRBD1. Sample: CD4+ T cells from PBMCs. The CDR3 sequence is CASSPGTGNQPQHF. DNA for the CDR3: TGTGCCAGCTCACCTGGGACAGGGAATCAGCCCCAGCATTTT.